The rows below give T cell receptor beta chains drawn from one sample of a study of glioma-infiltrating T cells after dendritic cell vaccination. Some clones are missing from TCRdb's copy, which holds only in-frame ones; the method was immunoSEQ multiplex PCR. The sample holds about 73,000 clones, roughly 80% seen once. The sample here was blood, taken before dendritic cell vaccination. These receptors came from a human donor with glioblastoma. The CDR3 runs from the conserved cysteine through the conserved F or W. Fields, in order: CDR3 protein, CDR3 DNA, D gene, clone size, V gene, J gene. A D gene is named only where the DNA matches it firmly. A row's size may be missing; if present it is once, few, many or a size class.

CDR3 protein: CASSLVGNEQFF
CDR3 DNA: TGTGCCAGCAGCTTAGTCGGGAATGAGCAGTTCTTC
D gene: NA
clone size: NA
V gene: TRBV11-2
J gene: TRBJ2-1

CDR3 protein: CASSQAQGRNQPQHF
CDR3 DNA: TGTGCCAGCAGTCAGGCCCAGGGTCGCAATCAGCCCCAGCATTTT
D gene: NA
clone size: few
V gene: TRBV6-6
J gene: TRBJ1-5

CDR3 protein: CASSRDMLEAAYGYTF
CDR3 DNA: TGTGCCAGCTCGCGGGATATGCTTGAGGCGGCCTATGGCTACACCTTC
D gene: NA
clone size: few
V gene: TRBV18
J gene: TRBJ1-2

CDR3 protein: CASSFHREGYTF
CDR3 DNA: TGTGCCAGCAGCTTTCACAGGGAGGGCTACACCTTC
D gene: NA
clone size: NA
V gene: TRBV5-4
J gene: TRBJ1-2

CDR3 protein: CASRPRTSTGELFF
CDR3 DNA: TGTGCCAGCAGGCCTAGGACTAGCACCGGGGAGCTGTTTTTT
D gene: TRBD2
clone size: NA
V gene: TRBV6-6
J gene: TRBJ2-2

CDR3 protein: CASSIGRSRNTEAFF
CDR3 DNA: TGTGCCAGTAGTATAGGCCGTAGTAGGAACACTGAAGCTTTCTTT
D gene: NA
clone size: NA
V gene: TRBV19
J gene: TRBJ1-1

CDR3 protein: CASSFKGRGPSDTQYF
CDR3 DNA: TGTGCCAGCAGCTTCAAGGGGCGCGGCCCCTCGGATACGCAGTATTTT
D gene: NA
clone size: NA
V gene: TRBV7-6
J gene: TRBJ2-3

CDR3 protein: CASSKQGTEAFF
CDR3 DNA: TGCGCCAGCAGCAAGCAGGGGACTGAAGCTTTCTTT
D gene: NA
clone size: NA
V gene: TRBV5-1
J gene: TRBJ1-1

CDR3 protein: CASSKVPGQYYNEQFF
CDR3 DNA: TGTGCCAGCAGCAAAGTTCCGGGACAGTACTACAATGAGCAGTTCTTC
D gene: NA
clone size: NA
V gene: TRBV21-1
J gene: TRBJ2-1

CDR3 protein: CASRVGGGNSNYGYTF
CDR3 DNA: TGTGCCAGCAGAGTAGGGGGGGGGAATTCTAACTATGGCTACACCTTC
D gene: NA
clone size: NA
V gene: TRBV2
J gene: TRBJ1-2

CDR3 protein: CASSLGGRDGYTF
CDR3 DNA: TGTGCCAGCAGCTTAGGGGGCCGGGATGGCTACACCTTC
D gene: NA
clone size: NA
V gene: TRBV7-2
J gene: TRBJ1-2

CDR3 protein: CASSVGLAGPNTDTQYF
CDR3 DNA: TGTGCCAGCAGTGTGGGACTAGCGGGTCCAAACACAGATACGCAGTATTTT
D gene: TRBD2
clone size: NA
V gene: TRBV2
J gene: TRBJ2-3

CDR3 protein: CASSTSSYEQYF
CDR3 DNA: TGTGCCAGCTCAACGAGCTCCTACGAGCAGTACTTC
D gene: NA
clone size: NA
V gene: TRBV18
J gene: TRBJ2-7

CDR3 protein: CASSKEGGDYTEAFF
CDR3 DNA: TGTGCCAGCAGCAAAGAGGGGGGGGATTACACTGAAGCTTTCTTT
D gene: NA
clone size: NA
V gene: TRBV7-2
J gene: TRBJ1-1

CDR3 protein: CASSSSSGSLNEKLFF
CDR3 DNA: TGCGCCAGCAGCTCCTCTTCCGGGAGCCTTAATGAAAAACTGTTTTTT
D gene: NA
clone size: once
V gene: TRBV5-1
J gene: TRBJ1-4

CDR3 protein: CASSPKGTIGKTQYF
CDR3 DNA: TGTGCCAGCAGTCCGAAAGGGACAATCGGGAAGACCCAGTACTTC
D gene: NA
clone size: NA
V gene: TRBV6-5
J gene: TRBJ2-5

CDR3 protein: CASSSYQPQHF
CDR3 DNA: TGTGCCAGCAGTTCCTATCAGCCCCAGCATTTT
D gene: NA
clone size: NA
V gene: TRBV28
J gene: TRBJ1-5

CDR3 protein: CASSETTGGRGRDQPQHF
CDR3 DNA: TGTGCCAGCAGTGAAACGACAGGGGGCCGCGGGAGGGATCAGCCCCAGCATTTT
D gene: TRBD1
clone size: few
V gene: TRBV25-1
J gene: TRBJ1-5

CDR3 protein: CASSPRTSGEQYF
CDR3 DNA: TGTGCCAGCAGCCCCCGGACTAGCGGGGAGCAGTACTTC
D gene: TRBD2
clone size: once
V gene: TRBV14
J gene: TRBJ2-7

CDR3 protein: CASSLAGVRGYGYTF
CDR3 DNA: TGTGCCAGCAGCTTAGCAGGCGTCAGGGGCTATGGCTACACCTTC
D gene: NA
clone size: NA
V gene: TRBV7-9
J gene: TRBJ1-2

CDR3 protein: CASSPGTSGGSYSYNEQFF
CDR3 DNA: TGCGCCAGCAGCCCCGGGACTAGCGGGGGGAGTTACTCCTACAATGAGCAGTTCTTC
D gene: TRBD2
clone size: NA
V gene: TRBV5-1
J gene: TRBJ2-1

CDR3 protein: CSVWAWNTEAFF
CDR3 DNA: TGCAGCGTTTGGGCGTGGAACACTGAAGCTTTCTTT
D gene: NA
clone size: few
V gene: TRBV29-1
J gene: TRBJ1-1

CDR3 protein: CASTPWGHTNEQFF
CDR3 DNA: TGTGCCAGCACCCCTTGGGGCCACACTAATGAGCAGTTCTTC
D gene: NA
clone size: NA
V gene: TRBV7-9
J gene: TRBJ2-1

CDR3 protein: CAWGTGPGNTIYF
CDR3 DNA: TGTGCCTGGGGAACAGGGCCTGGAAACACCATATATTTT
D gene: NA
clone size: once
V gene: TRBV6-6
J gene: TRBJ1-3

CDR3 protein: CATSRNRGRETQYF
CDR3 DNA: TGTGCCACCAGCAGAAACAGGGGGCGAGAGACCCAGTACTTC
D gene: TRBD1
clone size: NA
V gene: TRBV15
J gene: TRBJ2-5

CDR3 protein: CASSGRTKSTDTQYF
CDR3 DNA: TGTGCCAGCAGCGGGCGGACAAAGAGCACAGATACGCAGTATTTT
D gene: NA
clone size: NA
V gene: TRBV5-4
J gene: TRBJ2-3

CDR3 protein: CASSPHAAFGYTF
CDR3 DNA: TGTGCCAGCAGTCCCCATGCGGCGTTCGGCTACACCTTC
D gene: NA
clone size: NA
V gene: TRBV27
J gene: TRBJ1-2

CDR3 protein: CASSPRADRGYGYTF
CDR3 DNA: TGTGCCAGCAGCCCAAGGGCGGACAGGGGCTATGGCTACACCTTC
D gene: TRBD1
clone size: NA
V gene: TRBV7-3
J gene: TRBJ1-2

CDR3 protein: CASSKSGVTGELFF
CDR3 DNA: TGTGCCAGTAGTAAGTCAGGGGTCACCGGGGAGCTGTTTTTT
D gene: NA
clone size: NA
V gene: TRBV19
J gene: TRBJ2-2

CDR3 protein: CASSPNPGGPSTDTQYF
CDR3 DNA: TGCGCCAGCAGCCCGAACCCAGGAGGGCCTAGCACAGATACGCAGTATTTT
D gene: NA
clone size: once
V gene: TRBV5-1
J gene: TRBJ2-3

CDR3 protein: CASSPGQGYYGYTF
CDR3 DNA: TGTGCCAGCAGCCCGGGACAGGGATACTATGGCTACACCTTC
D gene: TRBD1
clone size: NA
V gene: TRBV6-1
J gene: TRBJ1-2

CDR3 protein: CASSYTGVNTGELFF
CDR3 DNA: TGCGCCAGCAGCTATACCGGGGTAAACACCGGGGAGCTGTTTTTT
D gene: NA
clone size: NA
V gene: TRBV5-1
J gene: TRBJ2-2

CDR3 protein: CASSLPGRRPQEQFF
CDR3 DNA: TGTGCCAGCTCACTACCGGGGAGGCGGCCCCAGGAGCAGTTCTTC
D gene: NA
clone size: NA
V gene: TRBV18
J gene: TRBJ2-1

CDR3 protein: CASSIRPYSGSSNDTQYF
CDR3 DNA: TGTGCCAGCAGTATTAGACCGTATAGCGGGAGTAGTAACGATACGCAGTATTTT
D gene: TRBD2
clone size: NA
V gene: TRBV11-2
J gene: TRBJ2-3

CDR3 protein: CASSTFSGSRDEQFF
CDR3 DNA: TGCGCCAGCAGCACCTTTAGCGGGAGCAGGGATGAGCAGTTCTTC
D gene: TRBD2
clone size: NA
V gene: TRBV5-1
J gene: TRBJ2-1

CDR3 protein: CAISVADTQYF
CDR3 DNA: TGTGCCATCTCGGTGGCAGATACGCAGTATTTT
D gene: NA
clone size: few
V gene: TRBV10-3
J gene: TRBJ2-3

CDR3 protein: CASSPAGTSNEQFF
CDR3 DNA: TGTGCCAGCAGTCCCGCCGGGACTAGCAATGAGCAGTTCTTC
D gene: TRBD2
clone size: NA
V gene: TRBV11-2
J gene: TRBJ2-1

CDR3 protein: CASRPGGNTIYF
CDR3 DNA: TGTGCCAGCAGGCCCGGGGGTAACACCATATATTTT
D gene: NA
clone size: NA
V gene: TRBV6-1
J gene: TRBJ1-3

CDR3 protein: CASSPNRFDYGYTF
CDR3 DNA: TGTGCCAGCAGCCCAAACAGATTTGACTATGGCTACACCTTC
D gene: NA
clone size: NA
V gene: TRBV11-2
J gene: TRBJ1-2

CDR3 protein: CASSYSRAPNEKLFF
CDR3 DNA: TGTGCCAGCAGTTACTCGAGGGCCCCTAATGAAAAACTGTTTTTT
D gene: NA
clone size: NA
V gene: TRBV6-5
J gene: TRBJ1-4